This entry is about one T cell receptor beta chain. Its antigen is as yet unknown. These data come from a study of identical twins' blood T cells. Notes on the study in general: Twin repertoire similarity may partly reflect shared environment.

TCRdb re-called the 5' RACE reads through MiXCR, storing one row per CDR3 protein. The repertoire holds 350,000 to 400,000 distinct CDR3 sequences, with roughly 30% as singletons. Trimming at V came to 0 bases and at J to 5 bases, leaving 4 bases not matched to a gene. The CDR3 runs 15 residues. Germline lookup yields CDR1 LNHNV and CDR2 YYDKDF (reference sequence). The V gene is TRBV15, the J gene TRBJ1-2; 9 bases agree with TRBD1. This TCR was recovered from a woman aged 18 to 55 in good health. Sequencing was performed on PBMCs. CDR3 protein: CATSRETGGSYGYTF. The CDR3 coding sequence is TGTGCCACCAGCAGAGAAACAGGGGGCTCATATGGCTACACCTTC.